The entry below describes one TCR beta chain. Its matching antigen is unknown. Trimming took 5 bases from V and 6 from J, leaving 16 bases between them. The CDR3 is 14 residues long. The V gene's germline CDR1 is LNHDA and CDR2 SQIVND (reference sequence). The sample belongs to a study of T cell responses to AZD1222 COVID-19 vaccine. Study as a whole: Pooled together were second doses at about 4 or about 12 weeks.

The table came from immunoSEQ multiplex PCR; TCRdb's copy has only in-frame clones and leaves some out. The table has around 130,000 clones, approximately 93% seen once. Study results and limitations: Increases in Spike-specific TCR breadth and depth were seen after two AZD1222 doses. Sampling captured repertoires only after the peak T cell response. Clonal diversity may have been underestimated in mostly white British donors.

V is TRBV19 and J is TRBJ2-5; no definite D call. This TCR derives from an adult in good health. Here the sequenced sample was peripheral blood, taken on day 0 of AZD1222 vaccination. The CDR3 DNA follows: TGTGCCAGTAGTTTAAGTACAGCCGAGAAGACCCAGTACTTC. It encodes CASSLSTAEKTQYF. Looking up the rest from reference TRBV19 and TRBJ2-5 gives the full variable domain: DGGITQSPKYLFRKEGQNVTLSCEQNLNHDAMYWYRQDPGQGLRLIYYSQIVNDFQKGDIAEGYSVSREKKESFPLTVTSAQKNPTAFYLCASSLSTAEKTQYFGPGTRLLVL.